A selection of T cell receptor beta chains follows, all from one sample in a study of response to subunit inactivated influenza vaccine. TCRdb reprocessed the RT-PCR reads with MiXCR, giving one entry per CDR3 protein. The table lists hundreds of thousands of distinct CDR3 sequences, 13% to 15% of them singletons. Sequences were derived from PBMCs from blood, sampled 14 days before vaccination. The receptors come from a man aged 50 to 60 who received an inactivated influenza vaccine. Both conserved end residues are part of each CDR3. Each record gives: V gene, D gene, CDR3 length, J gene, clone size, CDR3 DNA, CDR3 protein. The D gene is left open where the match is weak. Not all rows give a size; the values are once, few, many and, for expanded clones, a class.

>TRBV9|TRBD2|15|TRBJ2-3|few
TGTGCCAGCAGCGCGACTAGCGGGGCCTCAGATACGCAGTATTTT
CASSATSGASDTQYF
>TRBV12-3/TRBV12-4|TRBD2|14|TRBJ2-3|.
TGTGCCAGCAGAACTAGCGGGGGAGGAGATACGCAGTATTTT
CASRTSGGGDTQYF
>TRBV6-2/TRBV6-3|.|12|TRBJ2-7|many
TGTGCCAGCAGTTACCCCCACTACGAGCAGTACTTC
CASSYPHYEQYF
>TRBV5-1|.|15|TRBJ2-7|.
TGCGCCAGCAGCTTATCTCCAGGAGGAAACTACGAGCAGTACTTC
CASSLSPGGNYEQYF
>TRBV10-3|.|15|TRBJ2-3|few
TGTGCCATCAGGGCTTGGAGGGCCCAGTTAGATACGCAGTATTTT
CAIRAWRAQLDTQYF
>TRBV20-1|.|15|TRBJ2-3|few
TGCAGTGCTATGGGGAGCCAGGGGATAACAGATACGCAGTATTTT
CSAMGSQGITDTQYF
>TRBV9|.|15|TRBJ2-1|few
TGTGCCAGCAGCGCTAAATCCAACTCCTACAATGAGCAGTTCTTC
CASSAKSNSYNEQFF
>TRBV4-3|.|15|TRBJ1-6|.
TGCGCCAGCAGCCAGACGGGGAACTATAATTCACCCCTCCACTTT
CASSQTGNYNSPLHF
>TRBV12-3/TRBV12-4|.|14|TRBJ2-5|.
TGTGCCAGCAGTCCGTCGACCTGGGGAGAGACCCAGTACTTC
CASSPSTWGETQYF
>TRBV20-1|.|14|TRBJ2-7|.
TGCAGTGCGTTGGGTCCTCGAAACCCCTACGAGCAGTACTTC
CSALGPRNPYEQYF
>TRBV6-1|.|15|TRBJ2-1|few
TGTGCCAGCTCCTGGCGGGACCCAACCTACAATGAGCAGTTCTTC
CASSWRDPTYNEQFF
>TRBV12-3/TRBV12-4|.|15|TRBJ2-1|many
TGTGCCAGCAGTTTTTCAAGCGGGCTCTACAATGAGCAGTTCTTC
CASSFSSGLYNEQFF
>TRBV11-2|.|14|TRBJ2-5|.
TGTGCCAGCAGCTTTTCCCATAGTATGGAGACCCAGTACTTC
CASSFSHSMETQYF
>TRBV5-1|TRBD2|17|TRBJ2-7|.
TGCGCCAGCAGCTTGGGGTTCGGAGCGGGAGGGAGCTACGAGCAGTACTTC
CASSLGFGAGGSYEQYF
>TRBV7-2|TRBD1|14|TRBJ2-5|many
TGTGCCAGCAGCTCGGACAGGTATCAAGAGACCCAGTACTTC
CASSSDRYQETQYF
>TRBV5-1|.|15|TRBJ1-2|.
TGCGCCAGCAGCTTCAGTGCGGGGCGCGCCGGTGGCTACACCTTC
CASSFSAGRAGGYTF
>TRBV6-5|.|17|TRBJ1-2|.
TGTGCCAGCAGTTACTCCCCCCGGATAGGACGTAACTATGGCTACACCTTC
CASSYSPRIGRNYGYTF
>TRBV7-8|.|15|TRBJ1-6|many
TGTGCCAGCAGCCCACAAGGGGTGCGACGGTCACCCCTCCACTTT
CASSPQGVRRSPLHF
>TRBV20-1|TRBD2|15|TRBJ2-7|few
TGCAGTGCTAGGAGTACGGGAGGGTTGACCTACGAGCAGTACTTC
CSARSTGGLTYEQYF
>TRBV11-2|.|18|TRBJ2-1|many
TGTGCCAGCAGCCCCAATCCCCTCCCAGCGTTGGGTTACAATGAGCAGTTCTTC
CASSPNPLPALGYNEQFF
>TRBV29-1|.|14|TRBJ2-2|few
TGCAGCGTTAGATCCACCACGAACACCGGGGAGCTGTTTTTT
CSVRSTTNTGELFF
>TRBV19|.|15|TRBJ2-7|many
TGTGCCAGTAGGCCCGAGGCTGGGGACTCTAGGGAGCAGTACTTC
CASRPEAGDSREQYF
>TRBV19|.|15|TRBJ2-3|.
TGTGCCAGCGGCAGGACGGGGAGCGGCACAGATACGCAGTATTTT
CASGRTGSGTDTQYF
>TRBV3-1|.|16|TRBJ2-5|few
TGTGCCAGCAGCCGAAATCAATTACAGGGTGGAGAGACCCAGTACTTC
CASSRNQLQGGETQYF
>TRBV12-3/TRBV12-4|.|14|TRBJ2-5|many
TGTGCCAGCGCGAGGCGTGATACACAAGAGACCCAGTACTTC
CASARRDTQETQYF
>TRBV2|.|10|TRBJ2-1|few
TGTGCCAGCAGTACGGGGAAGCAGTTCTTC
CASSTGKQFF
>TRBV27|.|18|TRBJ2-7|.
TGTGCCAGCAGTTTATTAGTACAGGGCGAGACGGGAACCTACGAGCAGTACTTC
CASSLLVQGETGTYEQYF
>TRBV3-1|.|14|TRBJ2-4|.
TGTGCCAGCAGCCAAGAGGTATTCGAAAACATTCAGTACTTC
CASSQEVFENIQYF
>TRBV7-6|TRBD2|14|TRBJ2-1|.
TGTGCCAGCAGCTTAGTGCGGGAGGGCCATGAGCAGTTCTTC
CASSLVREGHEQFF
>TRBV6-5|.|15|TRBJ2-2|.
TGTGCCAGCAGTTACGGGGGCTCACGAACCGGGGAGCTGTTTTTT
CASSYGGSRTGELFF
>TRBV2|.|14|TRBJ1-1|.
TGTGCCAGCAGAGGGGCCGTGGTCAACACTGAAGCTTTCTTT
CASRGAVVNTEAFF
>TRBV12-3/TRBV12-4|.|13|TRBJ2-5|.
TGTGCCATCGGGAGTGGGAAAAGAGAGACCCAGTACTTC
CAIGSGKRETQYF
>TRBV12-3/TRBV12-4|.|12|TRBJ2-3|.
TGTGCCAGCAGCCCCCATGGAGATACGCAGTATTTT
CASSPHGDTQYF
>TRBV6-1|TRBD1|14|TRBJ2-5|many
TGTGCCAGCAGCGAGGACAGGTACCAAGAGACCCAGTACTTC
CASSEDRYQETQYF
>TRBV28|.|15|TRBJ2-3|few
TGTGCCAGCAGCTCCGCCGCCTGGGGCCGGGATACGCAGTATTTT
CASSSAAWGRDTQYF
>TRBV11-2|.|16|TRBJ2-3|.
TGTGCCAGCAGCTTAGGGTCGGGGGATTTTGCAGATACGCAGTATTTT
CASSLGSGDFADTQYF
>TRBV19|TRBD2|15|TRBJ2-1|few
TGTGCCAGTAGTGAGGTGAGCGGGGTCTACAATGAGCAGTTCTTC
CASSEVSGVYNEQFF
>TRBV5-1|.|13|TRBJ2-1|few
TGCGCCAGCAGCTACGTACAGGGCGCTGAGCAGTTCTTC
CASSYVQGAEQFF
>TRBV20-1|.|12|TRBJ2-7|.
TGCAGTGCACAACCCCGGGCGGACGAGCAGTACTTC
CSAQPRADEQYF
>TRBV6-1|TRBD1|15|TRBJ1-1|.
TGTGCCAGCAGCCAAGACAGGGGGCGGCGAACTGAAGCTTTCTTT
CASSQDRGRRTEAFF
>TRBV2|TRBD2|18|TRBJ2-1|.
TGTGCCTTCTGTTTGCCTTTCGGGGAGCGGGGGATTACCAATGAGCAGTTCTTC
CAFCLPFGERGITNEQFF
>TRBV12-3/TRBV12-4|.|13|TRBJ2-7|.
TGTGCCAGCAGTTTATTCAGGGACGGCGAGCAGTACTTC
CASSLFRDGEQYF
>TRBV28|.|15|TRBJ1-6|few
TGTGCCAGCAGCCGAACCGGGATATATAATTCACCCCTCCACTTT
CASSRTGIYNSPLHF
>TRBV24-1|TRBD1|16|TRBJ2-3|.
TGTGCCACCAGTGACCGCGGGACAGGGACGCCAGATACGCAGTATTTT
CATSDRGTGTPDTQYF
>TRBV12-3/TRBV12-4|.|14|TRBJ2-1|many
TGTGCCAGCAGTTTCCACAGCTCCTACAATGAGCAGTTCTTC
CASSFHSSYNEQFF
>TRBV7-6|.|20|TRBJ2-7|many
TGTGCCAGCAGCTCCCTCAGTAGCACGGGGACAACGAGTAACAACTACGAGCAGTACTTC
CASSSLSSTGTTSNNYEQYF
>TRBV6-2/TRBV6-3|.|15|TRBJ2-5|.
TGTGCCAGCAGTCAAACACTGACAGGAGAAGAGACCCAGTACTTC
CASSQTLTGEETQYF
>TRBV18|.|16|TRBJ2-1|few
TGTGCCAGCTCACGGCGTAGAGATGAGTCCTACAATGAGCAGTTCTTC
CASSRRRDESYNEQFF
>TRBV20-1|.|13|TRBJ1-2|.
TGCAGTGCTAAGGACAGATCGCTATATGGCTACACCTTC
CSAKDRSLYGYTF
>TRBV20-1|.|14|TRBJ1-4|few
TGCAGTGCTAGCACCGGGACTGGGAATGAAAAACTGTTTTTT
CSASTGTGNEKLFF
>TRBV7-2|.|14|TRBJ2-7|.
TGTGCCAGCAGCCCCGCCCCAGGGGAGTACGAGCAGTACTTC
CASSPAPGEYEQYF
>TRBV7-6|TRBD2|16|TRBJ2-2|few
TGTGCCAGCAGCTTAAGGGCTAGCGGGAACACCGGGGAGCTGTTTTTT
CASSLRASGNTGELFF
>TRBV12-3/TRBV12-4|.|13|TRBJ2-5|many
TGTGCCAGCAGTTTTGGCTATGGGGAGACCCAGTACTTC
CASSFGYGETQYF